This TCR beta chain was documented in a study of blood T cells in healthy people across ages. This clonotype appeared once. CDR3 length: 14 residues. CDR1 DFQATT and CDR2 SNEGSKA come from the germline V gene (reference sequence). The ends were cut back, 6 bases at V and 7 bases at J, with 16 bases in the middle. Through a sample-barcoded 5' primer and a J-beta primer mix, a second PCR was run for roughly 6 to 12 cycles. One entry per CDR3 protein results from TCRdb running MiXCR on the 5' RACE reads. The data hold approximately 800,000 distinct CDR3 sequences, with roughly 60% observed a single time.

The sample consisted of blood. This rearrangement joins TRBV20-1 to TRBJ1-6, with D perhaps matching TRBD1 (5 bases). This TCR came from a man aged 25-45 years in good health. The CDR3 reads CSAPRGLINSPLHF. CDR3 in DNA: TGCAGTGCACCGAGGGGACTGATCAATTCACCCCTCCACTTT.